These 25 T cell receptor beta chains came from one sample sequenced in a study of cytomegalovirus exposure and HLA in healthy donors. Researchers ran the PCR with 60 Vbeta and 13 Jbeta primers. Using immunoSEQ multiplex PCR, the repertoire was profiled, and TCRdb retains in-frame clones only, with some absent. The sample holds 130,000 or so clones. The sequenced sample was PBMCs. The receptors were sampled from a woman aged 18-29 years in good health and CMV-seronegative.

The chain couples TRBV6-1 to TRBJ2-7, with TRBD2 identical over 11 bases. The CDR3 is made up of 17 amino acids. CDR1 is MNHNS and CDR2 is SASEGT in the germline V gene. J was trimmed by 0 bases and V by 2 bases; bases with no gene match: 6. CDR3: CASSEWGLAVSSYEQYV. CDR3 nucleotide sequence: TGTGCCAGCAGTGAATGGGGACTAGCGGTTTCCTCCTACGAGCAGTACGTC.

The J gene is TRBJ1-3, the V gene TRBV9, with a possible D match to TRBD1 (5 bases). CDR1 SGDLS and CDR2 YYNGEE come from the germline V gene. The CDR3 is 14 residues long. V lost 1 base to trimming and J lost 3 bases, with 8 bases between them. Here the CDR3 reads CASSVTGDGNTIYF. The CDR3 coding sequence is TGTGCCAGCAGCGTAACGGGGGATGGAAACACCATATATTTT. The entire variable domain, with the rest obtained from reference TRBV9 and TRBJ1-3, is as follows: DSGVTQTPKHLITATGQRVTLRCSPRSGDLSVYWYQQSLDQGLQFLIQYYNGEERAKGNILERFSAQQFPDLHSELNLSSLELGDSALYFCASSVTGDGNTIYFGEGSWLTVV.

This sequence joins TRBV11-2 and TRBJ2-7, with TRBD1 matching 10 bases. This CDR3 comprises 16 residues. The trim removed 1 base at V and 4 bases at J, leaving 7 bases unmatched. The germline V gene encodes CDR1 SGHAT and CDR2 FQNNGV. This CDR3 is CASSLVSGQGKYEQYF. The CDR3 coding sequence is TGTGCCAGCAGCTTAGTGTCGGGACAGGGGAAATACGAGCAGTACTTC.

The rearrangement uses TRBV6-5 and TRBJ1-6, with 8 bases that match TRBD1. There are 16 residues in the CDR3. V was clipped by 0 bases and J by 7 bases; unmatched bases: 5. Germline CDR1 and CDR2: MNHEY and SVGAGI. The CDR3 DNA is TGTGCCAGCAGTTACTCTACAGGGGGAAACAATTCACCCCTCCACTTT. The encoded protein is CASSYSTGGNNSPLHF.

The chain recombines TRBV11-3 with TRBJ2-7; 8 bases map to TRBD2. Trimming took 5 bases from V and 2 from J; bases not matched to a gene: 8. CDR1 is SGHNT and CDR2 is YENEEA in the germline V gene. The CDR3 length is 15 residues. The CDR3 DNA reads TGTGCCAGCAGCCGGCCGGGACTAGGAGCCTACGAGCAGTACGTC. This translates into CASSRPGLGAYEQYV.

The chain carries TRBV7-2 and TRBJ2-7, with D maybe TRBD2 (6 bases). Trimming shortened V by 4 bases and J by 2 bases, and 12 bases separated the two germline ends. The CDR3 spans 14 residues. Germline V CDR1 and CDR2: SGHTA, FQGNSA. The CDR3: CASSSREFPYEQYF. In nucleotides, the CDR3 is TGTGCCAGCAGCTCACGGGAGTTCCCCTACGAGCAGTACTTC.

The chain recombines TRBV4-1 with TRBJ2-1; TRBD2 might be the D (5 bases). The CDR3 runs to 15 residues. Trimming stripped 4 bases from V and 5 bases from J, with 15 bases between. Germline V lookup: CDR1 MGHRA, CDR2 YSYEKL. CDR3 sequence (DNA): TGCGCCAGCAGCCCCCGACCAGCGGATAACAATGAGCAGTTCTTC. This gives the protein CASSPRPADNNEQFF.

The chain combines TRBV7-9 with TRBJ2-7, with 10 bases that match TRBD2. Germline loops: CDR1 SEHNR, CDR2 FQNEAQ (reference sequence). Germline trimming cut 1 base from V and 5 bases from J; bases unmatched to any gene: 8. The CDR3 runs 16 residues. The DNA of the CDR3 is TGTGCCAGCAGCTTAGTGGCTAGCGGGGGCCTTAACGAGCAGTACTTC. The encoded protein is CASSLVASGGLNEQYF.

The chain combines TRBV9 with TRBJ2-5; no definite D call. Germline loops: CDR1 SGDLS, CDR2 YYNGEE. Deletions cut 7 bases from V and 5 bases from J, with 9 bases between. This CDR3 is built from 11 residues. CDR3 loop: CASLVPETQYF. The CDR3 nucleotides are TGTGCCAGCCTAGTCCCGGAGACCCAGTACTTC.

The rearrangement joins TRBV5-6 to TRBJ2-1; TRBD1 is a possible D gene (6 bases). The V end lost 5 bases, the J end lost 5 bases, and 20 bases lay between the germline ends. The germline gives CDR1 SGHDT, CDR2 YYEEEE. The CDR3 runs to 16 residues. CDR3 sequence reads: CASSIPTGPRHNEQFF. The CDR3 region has the DNA TGTGCCAGCAGTATTCCCACAGGGCCACGCCACAATGAGCAGTTCTTC.

The genes are TRBV5-1 and TRBJ2-5, with 7 bases lining up with TRBD2. CDR1 is SGHRS, CDR2 YFSETQ, per germline. V lost 2 bases to trimming and J lost 5 bases; unmatched junction nucleotides: 3. The CDR3 spans 13 residues. In DNA form, the CDR3 reads TGCGCCAGCAGCTTCACTAGCGATGAGACCCAGTACTTC. Its translation is CASSFTSDETQYF.

The DNA for the CDR3 is TGTGCCAGCAGCTTAGGGACTAGCGCTTACGAGCAGTACGTC. Translating it yields CASSLGTSAYEQYV. V and J are TRBV7-2 and TRBJ2-7; 9 bases agree with TRBD2. This CDR3 contains 14 residues. V gave up 1 base and J gave up 4 bases; unmatched junction bases: 2. CDR1 is SGHTA and CDR2 is FQGNSA in the germline V gene.

This sequence joins TRBV11-2 and TRBJ2-7; 9 bases match TRBD1. The CDR3 contains 15 residues. Germline lookup yields CDR1 SGHAT and CDR2 FQNNGV. Trimming removed 1 base from V and 6 bases from J; junction bases left unmatched: 7. The CDR3 is CASSLGVRTGVEQYF. The CDR3 DNA follows: TGTGCCAGCAGCTTAGGAGTTCGGACAGGGGTCGAGCAGTACTTC.

This chain joins TRBV9 and TRBJ2-3; TRBD2 matches 13 bases. The CDR3 is 19 amino acids. Unmatched junction bases numbered 10, after V lost 0 bases and J lost 3 bases. The germline V gene encodes CDR1 SGDLS and CDR2 YYNGEE. CDR3 protein: CASSVGSRLAGGGTDTQYF. DNA for the CDR3: TGTGCCAGCAGCGTAGGTTCTAGACTAGCGGGAGGTGGGACAGATACGCAGTATTTT.

V is TRBV4-1 and J is TRBJ2-5, with D possibly being TRBD2 (6 bases). The CDR3 spans 14 residues. The V gene's germline CDR1 is MGHRA and CDR2 YSYEKL. The germline V and J ends were trimmed by 4 bases and 1 base, with 10 bases remaining between them. In DNA form, the CDR3 reads TGCGCCAGCAGCCTTTCGGAGGGCCAAGAGACCCAGTACTTC. This translates into CASSLSEGQETQYF.

The V and J genes are TRBV15 and TRBJ2-4; D unresolved. Germline CDR1 reads LNHNV; CDR2 reads YYDKDF (reference sequence). The germline V and J ends were trimmed by 5 bases and 0 bases, with 11 bases remaining between them. CDR3 size: 15 residues. CDR3 coding DNA: TGTGCCACCAGCGGTAGTTCGCTAGCCAAAAACATTCAGTACTTC. Its translation: CATSGSSLAKNIQYF.

The DNA of the CDR3 is TGTGCCAGCAGCTTAGCGGGCCTCAACACCGGGGAGCTGTTTTTT. It is translated as CASSLAGLNTGELFF. The chain recombines TRBV7-9 with TRBJ2-2, with no clear D. V was cut by 0 bases and J by 2 bases, with 7 bases left in between. The germline V gene has CDR1 SEHNR and CDR2 FQNEAQ (reference sequence). The CDR3 has 15 residues.

The V gene is TRBV19, the J gene TRBJ2-1; 10 nucleotides match TRBD2. This CDR3 comprises 15 residues. Germline trimming cut 3 bases from V and 9 bases from J; bases unmatched to any gene: 8. Germline values: CDR1 LNHDA, CDR2 SQIVND (reference sequence). CDR3 sequence reads: CASSIEAGGGGEQFF. Written as DNA, the CDR3 is TGTGCCAGTAGTATCGAAGCGGGAGGGGGGGGTGAGCAGTTCTTC.

The chain couples TRBV4-3 to TRBJ1-2; no reliable D call. The CDR3 has 13 residues. Per germline, CDR1 LGHNA and CDR2 YSLEER. The V and J ends lost 9 bases and 4 bases respectively, with 15 bases between them. As DNA, the CDR3 is TGCGCCAGTACGGGAGAGATCGGCTATGGCTACACCTTC. This encodes CASTGEIGYGYTF.

The DNA of the CDR3 is TGTGCCAGCAGCTCCATGGGACAGGGGGGTCAGGGGACCCAGTACTTC. Protein product: CASSSMGQGGQGTQYF. The rearrangement joins TRBV7-2 to TRBJ2-5; 11 nucleotides line up with TRBD1. Germline trimming cut 4 bases from V and 7 bases from J; bases unmatched to any gene: 11. Germline V gene lookup returns CDR1 SGHTA and CDR2 FQGNSA. The length of the CDR3 is 16 residues.

The V gene is TRBV7-8, the J gene TRBJ2-1; TRBD1 matches 7 bases. Germline assignment: CDR1 SGHVS and CDR2 FQNEAQ. The CDR3 has 15 residues. J gave up 5 bases and V 5 bases, and 9 bases lay outside the gene matches. CDR3: CASSPYRGVDNEQFF. CDR3 nucleotide sequence: TGTGCCAGCAGCCCCTACAGGGGAGTAGACAATGAGCAGTTCTTC.

The V and J genes are TRBV30 and TRBJ1-2; the match to TRBD1 covers 8 bases. Germline assignment: CDR1 GTSNPN and CDR2 SVGIG (reference sequence). Trimming took 4 bases from V and 7 from J; bases not matched to a gene: 5. The CDR3 is made up of 12 amino acids. Here the CDR3 reads CAWTSGGFGYTF. DNA of the CDR3: TGTGCCTGGACTTCAGGGGGCTTTGGCTACACCTTC.

The V call is TRBV5-1, the J call TRBJ1-1; 11 bases fit TRBD1. Germline V gene sequence: CDR1 SGHRS, CDR2 YFSETQ. J gave up 0 bases and V 3 bases, and 7 bases lay outside the gene matches. The length of the CDR3 is 17 residues. CDR3 nucleotides: TGCGCCAGCAGCTCAATTTGGACAGGGGGCTTGAACACTGAAGCTTTCTTT. It specifies CASSSIWTGGLNTEAFF. Supplemented by reference TRBV5-1 and TRBJ1-1, the full variable domain reads KAGVTQTPRYLIKTRGQQVTLSCSPISGHRSVSWYQQTPGQGLQFLFEYFSETQRNKGNFPGRFSGRQFSNSRSEMNVSTLELGDSALYLCASSSIWTGGLNTEAFFGQGTRLTVV.

The chain couples TRBV6-5 to TRBJ2-1, with a possible D match to TRBD1 (6 bases). Trimming took off 1 base at V and 10 bases at J, with 20 bases between the two ends. CDR1 MNHEY and CDR2 SVGAGI come from the germline V gene. This CDR3 region has 16 residues. CDR3 residues: CASSYFPGQRTGEQFF. CDR3 coding DNA: TGTGCCAGCAGTTACTTTCCGGGACAACGAACGGGGGAGCAGTTCTTC.

V and J are TRBV5-1 and TRBJ2-5, with D perhaps TRBD2 (5 bases). In germline, CDR1 is SGHRS, CDR2 YFSETQ. The ends were cut back, 4 bases at V and 2 bases at J, with 6 bases in the middle. This CDR3 has 12 amino acids. The CDR3 loop reads CASSRDQETQYF. The CDR3 bases are TGCGCCAGCAGCCGGGATCAAGAGACCCAGTACTTC. The full variable domain, rest sourced from reference TRBV5-1 and TRBJ2-5, is KAGVTQTPRYLIKTRGQQVTLSCSPISGHRSVSWYQQTPGQGLQFLFEYFSETQRNKGNFPGRFSGRQFSNSRSEMNVSTLELGDSALYLCASSRDQETQYFGPGTRLLVL.